This T cell receptor (beta chain) was sequenced for a study of blood T cell repertoires in COVID-19. Background on the study: Acute and convalescent COVID-19 specimens originated in the United States, Italy and Spain. T cells, B-cell-depleted T cells, or PBMCs provided the cDNA or gDNA that served as material.

Authors' methods: Reference gene primer amplification yielded estimated nucleated cell counts. Clones were read by immunoSEQ multiplex PCR, and TCRdb kept only the in-frame ones, dropping some. D and trimming were read from the DNA, whereas the V and J calls and clone size are those reported in that table. The sample lists 140,000 or so clones; 82% were seen once. Germline CDR1 is MNHEY and CDR2 is SMNVEV (reference sequence). The CDR3 contains 16 residues. The V end was cut by 5 bases, the J end by 2 bases, with 16 bases between. This rearrangement joins TRBV27 to TRBJ1-5; D gene unclear. This clonotype was obtained from a woman aged 80 or over with acute or convalescent COVID-19. The sequenced material came from peripheral blood. CDR3 sequence (DNA): TGTGCCAGCAGTCCCCGACTAATTCGGGGCAATCAGCCCCAGCATTTT. This sequence encodes CASSPRLIRGNQPQHF.